These 26 T cell receptor beta chains share one sample of origin, sequenced in a study of T cells after yellow fever vaccination (dated by TCRdb to the late 2010s). Explained via the paper, the treatment or condition label denotes: live attenuated yellow fever vaccine strain. The library was obtained by 5' RACE. The sequencer was an Illumina NovaSeq 6000. TCRdb trimmed public reads at Q25 via fastp, called clones via MiXCR and kept in-frame beta chains. Identical CDR3 proteins give one entry, which carries the most common genes and DNA. In all, the sample holds roughly 340,000 distinct CDR3 sequences, and approximately 3.9% of those were seen once. The leading ten clones occupy 24% of the sample. The sequencing used PBMCs, collected 5 days after the yellow fever booster vaccination. The receptors were sampled from a young man who received the YFV17D yellow fever vaccine.

This clonotype was observed a handful of times. The chain employs TRBV21-1 and TRBJ2-2; the table's D call TRBD1 went unverified against the DNA. TRBV21-1 counts as a pseudogene. CDR3 length equals 15 residues. CDR3 DNA sequence: TGTGCCAGCAGCCCCAGGGGGCAGGGCACCGGGGAGCTGTTTTTT. It codes for CASSPRGQGTGELFF.

To note about this clonotype: One junction end does not reproduce the germline sequence, and a read error may be involved. The chain uses TRBV12-3 or TRBV12-4 and TRBJ2-2; D perhaps matches TRBD2 (5 bases). The CDR3 spans 11 residues. The CDR3: CASPMSGELSF. CDR3 sequence (DNA): TGTGCCAGTCCTATGTCCGGGGAGCTGTCTTTT.

The V gene is TRBV4-1, the J gene TRBJ1-4, with D unresolved. This CDR3 region has 14 residues. From germline, CDR1 is MGHRA and CDR2 YSYEKL. The V end lost 0 bases, the J end lost 8 bases, and 10 bases lay between the germline ends. The CDR3 region is CASSQDRTIEKLFF. The CDR3 DNA reads TGCGCCAGCAGCCAAGACAGAACGATAGAAAAACTGTTTTTT.

Many counts were recorded for this clonotype. As DNA, the CDR3 is TGCGCCAGCAGCCAAGAAGTTACGACAGGGAGAGGAAACACCATATATTTT. The encoded protein is CASSQEVTTGRGNTIYF. The chain carries TRBV4-3 and TRBJ1-3; 7 bases line up with TRBD1. Unmatched junction bases numbered 9, after V lost 0 bases and J lost 4 bases. This CDR3 has 17 amino acids. The germline gives CDR1 LGHNA, CDR2 YSLEER.

A few counts support this clonotype. V is TRBV6-5 and J is TRBJ1-2; D gene uncertain. The CDR3 sequence is 13 residues long. Germline-derived CDR1 and CDR2 are MNHEY and SVGAGI. V lost 6 bases and J lost 0, with 8 bases in between. CDR3 sequence: CASRLNSNYGYTF. In DNA, the CDR3 is TGTGCCAGCAGGTTGAATTCTAACTATGGCTACACCTTC.

This clonotype was seen many times. The chain is built from TRBV7-2 and TRBJ2-3; no firm D call. The CDR3 length is 13 residues. Per germline, CDR1 SGHTA and CDR2 FQGNSA. Trimming removed 5 bases from V and 6 bases from J, with 12 bases in between. CDR3 nucleotide sequence: TGTGCCAGCAGCCCCCCGGAGTGGGATACGCAGTATTTT. Protein product: CASSPPEWDTQYF. Together with reference TRBV7-2 and TRBJ2-3, the CDR3 gives the full variable domain: GAGVSQSPSNKVTEKGKDVELRCDPISGHTALYWYRQSLGQGLEFLIYFQGNSAPDKSGLPSDRFSAERTGGSVSTLTIQRTQQEDSAVYLCASSPPEWDTQYFGPGTRLTVL.

Comments on this clonotype: This may arise from a read error, as a much more abundant clone is one base away. This chain uses TRBV7-7 with TRBJ2-5; 11 bases map to TRBD2. Germline V gives CDR1 SSHAT, CDR2 FNYEAQ (reference sequence). The CDR3 contains 15 residues. The CDR3, as DNA: TGTGCCAGGAGCTTGACTAGCGGGGAAGGAGAGACCCAGTACTTC. It encodes CARSLTSGEGETQYF.

CDR3 loop: CASSYSKRSSYNSPLHF. The CDR3 DNA is TGTGCCAGCAGTTACTCGAAGAGGAGCTCCTATAATTCACCCCTCCACTTT. The J gene is TRBJ1-6, the V gene TRBV6-6, with no clear D. The CDR3 covers 17 residues. Looked up from germline, CDR1 is MNHNY and CDR2 is SVGAGI (reference sequence). V was cut by 0 bases and J by 0 bases, with 9 bases left in between.

The rearrangement joins TRBV18 to TRBJ2-7, with D uncertain. The V end was cut by 1 base, the J end by 0 bases, with 7 bases between. This CDR3 has 14 residues. The germline gives CDR1 KGHSH, CDR2 LQKENI. The DNA of the CDR3 is TGTGCCAGCTCACCACAGGCCACCTCCTACGAGCAGTACTTC. This sequence encodes CASSPQATSYEQYF.

The chain has TRBV7-2 and TRBJ2-7; 9 bases fit TRBD1. From germline, CDR1 is SGHTA and CDR2 FQGNSA. V shed 7 bases, J shed 3 bases, and the junction held 4 bases outside the gene matches. The CDR3 contains 13 residues. The CDR3 coding sequence is TGTGCCAGCATCACAGGGGGCGGCTACGAGCAGTACTTC. Its protein is CASITGGGYEQYF.

There are a few counts of this clonotype. The J gene is TRBJ1-1, the V gene TRBV4-2; maybe TRBD1 (6 bases). Trimming took off 4 bases at V and 4 bases at J, with 19 bases between the two ends. Per the germline V gene, CDR1 is LGHNA and CDR2 is YNFKEQ. The CDR3 spans 16 residues. CDR3 DNA: TGTGCCAGCAGCCCGAGATACAGGGAGGGGAGCACTGAAGCTTTCTTT. It is translated as CASSPRYREGSTEAFF.

Regarding this clonotype: A much larger clone differs by one base, so this may be a read error. This chain connects TRBV12-3 or TRBV12-4 to TRBJ1-1; D remains ambiguous. The CDR3 sequence is 14 residues long. CDR3 amino acids: CAGSLATAGTEAFF. The DNA of the CDR3 is TGTGCCGGCAGTTTAGCGACGGCCGGCACTGAAGCTTTCTTT.

This clonotype has just a few counts. The chain uses TRBV15 and TRBJ1-2; D perhaps matches TRBD1 (5 bases). CDR1 is LNHNV, CDR2 YYDKDF, per germline (reference sequence). V lost 0 bases to trimming and J lost 4 bases, with 12 bases between them. The CDR3 has 15 residues. The CDR3 DNA follows: TGTGCCACCAGCAGAGATCGACAGACCCTCTATGGCTACACCTTC. Translated, it gives CATSRDRQTLYGYTF. The full variable domain, in which reference TRBV15 and TRBJ1-2 provide the parts outside the CDR3, is DAMVIQNPRYQVTQFGKPVTLSCSQTLNHNVMYWYQQKSSQAPKLLFHYYDKDFNNEADTPDNFQSRRPNTSFCFLDIRSPGLGDTAMYLCATSRDRQTLYGYTFGSGTRLTVV.

This clonotype was counted many times. One end of the junction does not line up with germline, which may come from a read error. This sequence joins TRBV5-4 and TRBJ2-2; TRBD1 matches at 7 bases. The germline CDR1 and CDR2 sequences are SGHNT and YYREEE (reference sequence). The CDR3 length is 13 residues. The CDR3, as DNA: TGCGCCAGCAGCTTAGGGGGCATCGGGGAGCTGTTTTTT. It is translated as CASSLGGIGELFF.

The V call is TRBV7-8, the J call TRBJ2-1; 8 positions match TRBD2. V was pared by 5 bases and J by 7 bases, with 10 bases of the junction left unmatched. This CDR3 spans 15 amino acids. Germline V gives CDR1 SGHVS, CDR2 FQNEAQ. CDR3: CASSLGAGLGNEQFF. In DNA, the CDR3 is TGTGCCAGCAGCCTCGGAGCGGGACTAGGGAATGAGCAGTTCTTC.

The V gene is TRBV4-1, the J gene TRBJ1-2; no clear D gene. Trimming removed 4 bases from V and 4 bases from J, with 16 bases in between. Germline V gene sequence: CDR1 MGHRA, CDR2 YSYEKL. This CDR3 region has 15 residues. The CDR3 DNA reads TGCGCCAGCAGCCCGATGATAGAGCCCAGCTATGGCTACACCTTC. This gives the protein CASSPMIEPSYGYTF.

This clonotype was observed at least ten times. The chain recombines TRBV5-1 with TRBJ2-2; 8 bases match TRBD1. Germline V lookup: CDR1 SGHRS, CDR2 YFSETQ. Trimming at V came to 7 bases and at J to 4 bases, leaving 9 bases not matched to a gene. This CDR3 is 15 amino acids long. CDR3 bases: TGCGCCAGCTCTCAGGGACAGGCACGCACCGGGGAGCTGTTTTTT. This codes for CASSQGQARTGELFF.

This clonotype was recorded a few times. The chain joins TRBV27 to TRBJ2-3, with 9 bases aligning to TRBD1. Germline-derived CDR1 and CDR2 are MNHEY and SMNVEV (reference sequence). V lost 5 bases to trimming and J lost 7 bases; unmatched junction nucleotides: 10. This CDR3 region has 15 residues. The CDR3 protein is CASSDKGQGVHTQYF. The DNA for the CDR3 is TGTGCCAGCAGTGACAAGGGACAGGGAGTTCATACGCAGTATTTT.

V gene TRBV11-2 combines with J gene TRBJ1-2; weak D call: TRBD1 (5 bases). V lost 2 bases to trimming and J lost 4 bases, with 11 bases between them. This CDR3 is built from 14 residues. Germline lookup yields CDR1 SGHAT and CDR2 FQNNGV. The CDR3 is CASSLPRETYGYTF. The CDR3 nucleotides are TGTGCCAGCAGCTTACCCAGGGAGACCTATGGCTACACCTTC.

This clonotype was recorded a few times. This chain uses TRBV12-3 or TRBV12-4 with TRBJ2-4; TRBD1 might be the D (5 bases). Trimming took 6 bases from V and 8 from J, leaving 17 bases between them. The CDR3 loop spans 14 amino acids. Here the CDR3 DNA reads TGTGCCAGCAGCCCCCGGCAGGGTTTTGACATTCAGTACTTC. Protein product: CASSPRQGFDIQYF.

The rearrangement links TRBV10-3 to TRBJ1-1; 7 nucleotides align to TRBD1. Losses at the gene ends were 6 bases for V and 0 bases for J; bases not matched to a gene: 1. Germline loops: CDR1 ENHRY, CDR2 SYGVKD. The CDR3 is 13 residues long. The CDR3 DNA reads TGTGCCATCAGGGGACAGATGAACACTGAAGCTTTCTTT. Its protein product is CAIRGQMNTEAFF.

This clonotype has at least ten counts. The rearrangement links TRBV5-1 to TRBJ1-1; 7 nucleotides match TRBD1. There are 14 residues in the CDR3. Germline CDR1 SGHRS, CDR2 YFSETQ. V trimming: 2 bases; J trimming: 6 bases; junction bases outside the gene matches: 7. CDR3 amino acids: CASSFTGVSAEAFF. CDR3 coding DNA: TGCGCCAGCAGCTTTACAGGGGTGAGCGCTGAAGCTTTCTTT.

This clonotype has ten or more counts. The chain uses TRBV28 and TRBJ2-5; TRBD2 might be the D (6 bases). The germline V gene encodes CDR1 MDHEN and CDR2 SYDVKM. V dropped 4 bases and J dropped 7 bases, with 19 bases sitting between them. The CDR3 contains 15 residues. In nucleotides, the CDR3 is TGTGCCAGCAGTTCGCCGGGGGTCCGAGAAGGGACCCAGTACTTC. Protein product: CASSSPGVREGTQYF. The variable domain in full, completed from reference TRBV28 and TRBJ2-5, reads DVKVTQSSRYLVKRTGEKVFLECVQDMDHENMFWYRQDPGLGLRLIYFSYDVKMKEKGDIPEGYSVSREKKERFSLILESASTNQTSMYLCASSSPGVREGTQYFGPGTRLLVL.

The chain has TRBV28 and TRBJ2-5, with TRBD2 as a possible D gene (5 bases). This CDR3 contains 13 residues. Germline CDR1 reads MDHEN; CDR2 reads SYDVKM. The V end lost 5 bases, the J end lost 5 bases, and 12 bases lay between the germline ends. The CDR3 region has the DNA TGTGCCAGCAGTCAGAGGGATAGGGAGACCCAGTACTTC. Encoded protein: CASSQRDRETQYF.

This clonotype was recorded at least ten times. The chain recombines TRBV12-3 or TRBV12-4 with TRBJ2-1; 10 positions agree with TRBD1. V was pared by 5 bases and J by 5 bases, with 6 bases of the junction left unmatched. The CDR3 totals 15 residues. The CDR3, as DNA: TGTGCCAGCAGTACCGGGACAGGGGAGGACAATGAGCAGTTCTTC. Translating it yields CASSTGTGEDNEQFF.

V and J are TRBV11-3 and TRBJ2-1; maybe TRBD1 (5 bases). Germline CDR1 reads SGHNT; CDR2 reads YENEEA. Trimming shortened V by 0 bases and J by 0 bases, and 9 bases separated the two germline ends. The CDR3 runs to 16 residues. The CDR3 coding sequence is TGTGCCAGCAGCTTAGACCCCGACAGCTCCTACAATGAGCAGTTCTTC. Residues: CASSLDPDSSYNEQFF.